Each of the 19 T cell receptor beta chains below was sequenced from the same sample in a study of response to subunit inactivated influenza vaccine. TCRdb re-derived calls from the RT-PCR reads in MiXCR, one entry per CDR3 protein. The sample holds under 750,000 distinct CDR3 sequences, 10% to 15% seen once. Sequenced here: PBMCs from blood, sampled on the day of vaccination. All receptors come from a man aged 50 to 60 who received an inactivated influenza vaccine.

This clonotype was seen a few times. The gene calls are TRBV5-5 and TRBJ2-5; D is unresolved. The germline gives CDR1 SGHKS, CDR2 YYEKEE (reference sequence). V lost 1 base, J lost 0 bases, and 7 bases lay in between. This CDR3 region has 14 residues. As DNA, the CDR3 is TGTGCCAGCAGCTTGCAGCCGTACCAAGAGACCCAGTACTTC. This translates into CASSLQPYQETQYF.

V and J are TRBV6-2 or TRBV6-3 and TRBJ2-1; 9 positions agree with TRBD2. J gave up 0 bases and V 2 bases, and 5 bases lay outside the gene matches. The CDR3 covers 17 residues. CDR1 and CDR2 (germline): MNHEY, SVGEGT. The CDR3, as DNA: TGTGCCAGCAGTTACGGGGCGGGAGGGAGCTCCTACAATGAGCAGTTCTTC. Encoded protein: CASSYGAGGSSYNEQFF.

The chain combines TRBV7-9 with TRBJ1-3; D may be TRBD1 (5 bases). CDR1 and CDR2 from the germline V gene are SEHNR and FQNEAQ (reference sequence). The CDR3 extends over 15 amino acids. Trimming shortened V by 5 bases and J by 4 bases, and 15 bases separated the two germline ends. The CDR3, as DNA: TGTGCCAGCAGCCCGGGGCTGCAGAAGGGAAACACCATATATTTT. It yields the protein CASSPGLQKGNTIYF.

This clonotype appeared a few times. This chain links TRBV13 with TRBJ2-5; D unresolved. The germline V gene encodes CDR1 PRHDT and CDR2 FYEKMQ (reference sequence). V was pared by 4 bases and J by 5 bases, with 17 bases between. This CDR3 contains 15 residues. Here the CDR3 DNA reads TGTGCCAGCAGCTCCTTGGAAGAACCTGGGGAGACCCAGTACTTC. Translated: CASSSLEEPGETQYF.

This clonotype was seen ten or more times. The CDR3 reads CASSTSGTSYEQYF. The CDR3 bases are TGTGCCAGCAGTACTTCCGGGACTTCCTACGAGCAGTACTTC. The chain has TRBV25-1 and TRBJ2-7; maybe TRBD2 (6 bases). The ends were cut back, 5 bases at V and 1 base at J, with 12 bases in the middle. In germline, CDR1 is MGHDK, CDR2 SYGVNS. The CDR3 sequence is 14 residues long.

This clonotype was observed a few times. V gene TRBV14 combines with J gene TRBJ2-3, with a possible D match to TRBD2 (5 bases). CDR1 is SGHDN, CDR2 FVKESK, per germline. This CDR3 contains 11 residues. Trimming pared 4 bases from V and 7 bases from J, leaving 6 bases between. In DNA form, the CDR3 reads TGTGCCAGCAGCCCGGGGTATACGCAGTATTTT. Its translation: CASSPGYTQYF.

This clonotype was observed a few times. This chain joins TRBV5-1 and TRBJ2-3; 14 bases line up with TRBD2. This CDR3 spans 18 amino acids. V lost 0 bases to trimming and J lost 2 bases; unmatched junction nucleotides: 5. Germline V gene lookup returns CDR1 SGHRS and CDR2 YFSETQ. In DNA, the CDR3 is TGCGCCAGCAGCTTGGTAGGGGGACTAGCGGGAGTCACAGATACGCAGTATTTT. This translates into CASSLVGGLAGVTDTQYF.

This clonotype has ten or more counts. This chain joins TRBV4-1 and TRBJ1-1; D is possibly TRBD1 (6 bases). The CDR3 sequence is 15 residues long. Germline V gives CDR1 MGHRA, CDR2 YSYEKL. V lost 5 bases and J 0 bases, leaving 13 bases between the germline ends. CDR3 nucleotide sequence: TGCGCCAGCAGCAACCGAGGGGGAATGAACACTGAAGCTTTCTTT. It encodes CASSNRGGMNTEAFF.

This clonotype was observed many times. The J gene is TRBJ1-1, the V gene TRBV6-5, with D hard to call. Per germline, CDR1 MNHEY and CDR2 SVGAGI. The CDR3 loop spans 15 amino acids. Trimming took off 0 bases at V and 3 bases at J, with 11 bases between the two ends. The CDR3 loop is CASSYSVSLDTEAFF. CDR3 DNA sequence: TGTGCCAGCAGTTACTCCGTCAGCCTGGACACTGAAGCTTTCTTT.

A few counts support this clonotype. The chain employs TRBV30 and TRBJ2-1, with 13 bases matching TRBD2. The CDR3 covers 17 residues. V trimming: 8 bases; J trimming: 1 base; junction bases outside the gene matches: 11. CDR1 and CDR2 from the germline V gene are GTSNPN and SVGIG (reference sequence). The CDR3 DNA follows: TGTGCCGGAGCCGGGACTAGCGGGGTGACATCCTACAATGAGCAGTTCTTC. Its translation: CAGAGTSGVTSYNEQFF. The full variable domain, with the rest looked up from reference TRBV30 and TRBJ2-1, is SQTIHQWPATLVQPVGSPLSLECTVEGTSNPNLYWYRQAAGRGLQLLFYSVGIGQISSEVPQNLSASRPQDRQFILSSKKLLLSDSGFYLCAGAGTSGVTSYNEQFFGPGTRLTVL.

This clonotype was detected a few times. The chain joins TRBV6-5 to TRBJ2-1; tentatively, D is TRBD2 (6 bases). Germline assignment: CDR1 MNHEY and CDR2 SVGAGI. This CDR3 spans 12 amino acids. The V end was cut by 7 bases, the J end by 4 bases, with 8 bases between. The CDR3 loop is CASMRGYNEQFF. CDR3 DNA: TGTGCCAGCATGCGGGGTTACAATGAGCAGTTCTTC.

This clonotype showed up many times. The rearrangement links TRBV20-1 to TRBJ2-7; 9 bases map to TRBD1. The J segment lost 5 bases and the V segment lost 5 bases, leaving 7 bases of the junction unmatched. CDR3 size: 13 residues. Germline values: CDR1 DFQATT, CDR2 SNEGSKA (reference sequence). CDR3 DNA sequence: TGCAGTGCTGACAGGACAGGGGCGGACGAGCAGTACTTC. Translation: CSADRTGADEQYF.

This clonotype was observed a few times. The chain employs TRBV11-1 and TRBJ2-3; no clear D gene. V shed 2 bases and J shed 1 base, with 13 bases lying between them. Germline CDR1 and CDR2: SGHAT and FQDESV (reference sequence). The CDR3 consists of 16 residues. The chain's CDR3 is CASSLLTLEGTDTQYF. The CDR3 DNA reads TGTGCCAGCAGCTTACTCACCCTAGAAGGCACAGATACGCAGTATTTT.

This clonotype has more than one count but fewer than ten. The rearrangement uses TRBV11-2 and TRBJ2-3; the D is unclear. V lost 5 bases and J lost 0, with 9 bases in between. Germline CDR1 reads SGHAT; CDR2 reads FQNNGV. CDR3 length: 14 residues. The DNA of the CDR3 is TGTGCCAGCAGCGAACAGCATAGCACAGATACGCAGTATTTT. Translation gives CASSEQHSTDTQYF.

This clonotype was found a few times. The V and J genes are TRBV11-2 and TRBJ2-2; either TRBD1 or TRBD2 may fit D (5 bases each). Trimming shortened V by 0 bases and J by 6 bases, and 17 bases separated the two germline ends. CDR1 SGHAT and CDR2 FQNNGV come from the germline V gene. The CDR3 has 17 amino acids. The CDR3 nucleotides read TGTGCCAGCAGCTTAGAATCCCGGTCCAGAGGGGCCGGGGAGCTGTTTTTT. It specifies CASSLESRSRGAGELFF.

This chain uses TRBV7-2 with TRBJ2-7; D might be TRBD1 (6 bases). CDR1 is SGHTA, CDR2 FQGNSA, per germline. Trimming removed 1 base from V and 4 bases from J, with 11 bases in between. The CDR3 sequence is 14 residues long. CDR3 in DNA: TGTGCCAGCAGCTTAGTTTCCAGGGGTTACGAGCAGTACTTC. Amino acid sequence: CASSLVSRGYEQYF.

The chain recombines TRBV12-3 or TRBV12-4 with TRBJ1-4; D is perhaps TRBD1 (5 bases). V was pared by 4 bases and J by 7 bases, with 16 bases between. The CDR3 spans 15 residues. CDR3 sequence reads: CASSYRGRESEKLFF. CDR3 coding DNA: TGTGCCAGCAGTTACCGGGGCAGGGAAAGTGAAAAACTGTTTTTT.

This chain connects TRBV19 to TRBJ2-1, with 8 bases identical to TRBD1. CDR3 length: 18 residues. Trimming cost V 6 bases and J 9 bases; bases outside gene matches: 22. CDR1 is LNHDA and CDR2 is SQIVND in the germline V gene (reference sequence). CDR3 nucleotide sequence: TGTGCCAGTAGAACTACGCGACAGGGGCCTACTACTCGGGGTGAGCAGTTCTTC. Translation gives CASRTTRQGPTTRGEQFF.

This clonotype was counted at least ten times. The chain's CDR3 is CASSLSSGQGYEQYF. The DNA of the CDR3 is TGTGCCAGCAGTTTATCTTCGGGACAGGGCTACGAGCAGTACTTC. The chain joins TRBV28 to TRBJ2-7, with 9 bases aligning to TRBD1. Per the germline V gene, CDR1 is MDHEN and CDR2 is SYDVKM. With V trimmed by 1 base and J by 3 bases, 4 bases remained unmatched. This CDR3 comprises 15 residues.